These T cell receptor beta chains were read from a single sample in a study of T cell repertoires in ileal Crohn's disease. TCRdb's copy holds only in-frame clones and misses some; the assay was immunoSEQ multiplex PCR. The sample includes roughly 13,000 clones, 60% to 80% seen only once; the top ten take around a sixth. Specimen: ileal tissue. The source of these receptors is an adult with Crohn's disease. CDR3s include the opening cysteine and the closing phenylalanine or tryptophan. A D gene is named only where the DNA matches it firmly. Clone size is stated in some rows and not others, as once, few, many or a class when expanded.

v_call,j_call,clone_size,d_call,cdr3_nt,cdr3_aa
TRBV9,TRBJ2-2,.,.,TGTGCCAGCAGCGCTCGGAGCACCGGGGAGCTGTTTTTT,CASSARSTGELFF
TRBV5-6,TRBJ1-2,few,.,TGTGCCAGCAGCTTTGATTCAGGGGATGGCTACACCTTC,CASSFDSGDGYTF
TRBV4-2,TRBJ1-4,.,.,TGTGCCAGCAGCCAAGCTGGCGAAAAACTGTTTTTT,CASSQAGEKLFF
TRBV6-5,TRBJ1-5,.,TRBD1,TGTGCCAGCAGCCTCGACAGGGATCAGCCCCAGCATTTT,CASSLDRDQPQHF
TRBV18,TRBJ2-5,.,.,TGTGCCAGCTCACCACCGGGGGCTTCCACCGGGACCCAGTACTTC,CASSPPGASTGTQYF
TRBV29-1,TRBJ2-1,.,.,TGCAGCGTTTCCACTTGGGCGAGAAACAATGAGCAGTTCTTC,CSVSTWARNNEQFF
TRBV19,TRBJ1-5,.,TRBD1,TGTGCCAGTAGCGCAGGGGGCCGCAATCAGCCCCAGCATTTT,CASSAGGRNQPQHF
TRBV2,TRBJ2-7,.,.,TGTGCCAGCAATCAGGCAGACTCCTACGAGCAGTACTTC,CASNQADSYEQYF
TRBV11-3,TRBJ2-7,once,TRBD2,TGTGCCAGCAGTTCTAGCGGGACATCGGGGGAGCAGTACTTC,CASSSSGTSGEQYF
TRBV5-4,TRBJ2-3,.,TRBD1,TGTGCCAGCAGCTCGGGACAGGGAGGGGATACGCAGTATTTT,CASSSGQGGDTQYF
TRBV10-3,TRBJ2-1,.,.,TGTGCCATCAGTGAGTCCTCAGGGCCTAACAATGAGCAGTTCTTC,CAISESSGPNNEQFF
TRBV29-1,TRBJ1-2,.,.,TGCAGCGTTGAGGACAGATCTGGCTACACCTTC,CSVEDRSGYTF
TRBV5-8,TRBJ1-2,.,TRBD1,TGTGCCAGCAGCTTCGCACAGGGGGCGGGAGGCTACACCTTC,CASSFAQGAGGYTF
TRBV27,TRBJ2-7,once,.,TGTGCCAGCAGTTTAAAGAGCGGCGACACCTACGAGCAGTACTTC,CASSLKSGDTYEQYF
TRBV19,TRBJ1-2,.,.,TGTGCCAGCCGTATGAGACAGGTCTATGGCTACACCTTC,CASRMRQVYGYTF
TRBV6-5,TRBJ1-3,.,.,TGTGCCAGTCGCCCGGCGGGGACTGGAAACACCATATATTTT,CASRPAGTGNTIYF
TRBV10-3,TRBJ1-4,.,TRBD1,TGTGCCATCAGTGAAATGGGGCAGGGGGCAACTAATGAAAAACTGTTTTTT,CAISEMGQGATNEKLFF
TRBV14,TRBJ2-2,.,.,TGTGCCAGCAGCCAAGCGAGGTTCGGGGAGCTGTTTTTT,CASSQARFGELFF
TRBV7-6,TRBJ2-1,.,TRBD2,TGTGCCAGCAGCTTAGATTCTGTAGCGGGGGGGCATACTGAGCAGTTCTTC,CASSLDSVAGGHTEQFF
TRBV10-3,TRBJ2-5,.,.,TGTGCCATCAGTGTGAACAGGGAGAAGGGAGAGACCCAGTACTTC,CAISVNREKGETQYF
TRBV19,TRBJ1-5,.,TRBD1,TGCGAGCCTAGGACAGGTTTCATTACAGAGCAGCCCCAGCATTTT,CEPRTGFITEQPQHF
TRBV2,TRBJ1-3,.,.,TGTGCCAGCAGTGCAAAGACAGCTTTCTCTGGAAACACCATATATTTT,CASSAKTAFSGNTIYF
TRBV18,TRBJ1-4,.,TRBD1,TGTGCCAGCTCACCTACCGGGACAGTTAATGAAAAACTGTTTTTT,CASSPTGTVNEKLFF
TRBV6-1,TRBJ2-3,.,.,TGTGCCAGCACTAAAATGCAGTATTTT,CASTKMQYF
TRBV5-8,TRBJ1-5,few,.,TGTGCCAGCAGCTTGGGCGACAGAGTTGGCAATCAGCCCCAGCATTTT,CASSLGDRVGNQPQHF
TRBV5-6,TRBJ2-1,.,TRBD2,TGTGCCAGCAGCTCGACTAGCGGGGGCTCCTACAATGAGCAGTTCTTC,CASSSTSGGSYNEQFF
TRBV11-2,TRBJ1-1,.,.,TGTGCCAGCAGCCTGCTCGGTCAGGGAGAAGCTTTCTTT,CASSLLGQGEAFF
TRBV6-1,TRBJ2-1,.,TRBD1,TGTGCCAGCAGTGACAGGGGGCCCAATGAGCAGTTCTTC,CASSDRGPNEQFF
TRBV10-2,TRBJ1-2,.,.,TGCGCCAGCAGTGAGTCAGGGGGCTATGGCTACACCTTC,CASSESGGYGYTF
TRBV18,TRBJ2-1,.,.,TGTGCCAGCTCACCGCTAGGATTCGGGGATGAGCAGTTCTTC,CASSPLGFGDEQFF
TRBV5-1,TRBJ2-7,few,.,TGCGCCAGCAGCTTACCGGGATATGAGCAGTACTTC,CASSLPGYEQYF
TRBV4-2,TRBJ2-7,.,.,TGTGCCAGCAGCCAACGTGCGGACAGCAGCTCCTACGAGCAGTACTTC,CASSQRADSSSYEQYF
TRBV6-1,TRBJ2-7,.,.,TGTGCCAGCAGCCTTGCCGGGACTTCCTACGAGCAGTACTTC,CASSLAGTSYEQYF
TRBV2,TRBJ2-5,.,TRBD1,TGTGCCAGCAGTGAGGGGACAGGGGAGACCCAGTACTTC,CASSEGTGETQYF
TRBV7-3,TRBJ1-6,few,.,TGTGCCAGCAGCTCTTACAGGAATTCACCCCTCCACTTT,CASSSYRNSPLHF
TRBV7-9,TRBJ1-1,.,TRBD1,TGTGCCAGCAGCCTCGGACGGGACAGGGCCTTTGAAGCTTTCTTT,CASSLGRDRAFEAFF